Listed below are T cell receptor beta chains from one sample, sequenced in a study of cytomegalovirus exposure and HLA in healthy donors. Produced via immunoSEQ multiplex PCR; TCRdb's table is partial and in-frame only. The sample yields tens of thousands of clones, about 66% seen once. Sequencing input: PBMCs. The receptors derive from a man younger than 40 in good health and CMV-seronegative. CDR3s include the opening cysteine and the closing phenylalanine or tryptophan. Some rows mark clone size as missing; the rest say once, few, many or name a class of expanded clone.

TRBV27	NA	CASAPRGGGYEQYF
TRBV2	NA	CASGQSSSSYNEQFF
TRBV6-1	few	CASNQQDTAEAFF
TRBV19	NA	CASTQGGTVYGYTF
TRBV30	NA	CAWSSTGYEQYF
TRBV10-1	few	CASSESAGANVLTF
TRBV6-4	NA	CASSASGSSYEQYF
TRBV19	NA	CASTDRVSYEQYF
TRBV18	NA	CASSSQQGDIDNEQFF
TRBV5-8	NA	CASSRDTSSTDTQYF
TRBV28	few	CASSRGRYGYTF
TRBV18	NA	CASSPPTSNEKLFF
TRBV9	NA	CASSVDPVETQYF
TRBV18	NA	CASSSQGSPPETQYF
TRBV10-1	NA	CASSERRVLMNTEAFF
TRBV6-5	NA	CASSYAGTGKGGEAFF
TRBV30	NA	CAWSRQGNEQFF
TRBV28	few	CASRTGGNYEQYF
TRBV2	once	CASSGGRGLTGDTEAFF
TRBV29-1	once	CSVGGEVGGYTF
TRBV25-1	NA	CASSSVGPNYGYTF
TRBV9	once	CASSVAGGENTGELFF
TRBV5-8	NA	CASSLGLSNYGYTF
TRBV6-4	NA	CASSPGLAGTDTQYF
TRBV28	once	CASSLFSGRPTDTQYF
TRBV30	NA	CAWSNQGETQYF
TRBV19	NA	CASSILGSVRETQYF
TRBV7-8	NA	CASSLQGVYGNEQFF
TRBV4-3	once	CASSQDLGDTFYEQYF
TRBV19	few	CASSKQGILYEQYF
TRBV4-1	NA	CASSQPGQGGGYTF
TRBV7-3	few	CASSWGSGRGGDEQFF
TRBV4-1	NA	CASSQDRATSDEQFF
TRBV9	once	CASSRELAKNIQYF
TRBV4-3	NA	CASSLEGRGSNEQFF
TRBV5-1	NA	CASQIRTGYEKLFF
TRBV6-5	NA	CASRLARGYGYTF
TRBV7-9	few	CSSSLGIGGAFF
TRBV18	NA	CASTRGRGSYNEQFF
TRBV14	NA	CASSLQNTGELFF
TRBV27	NA	CASSPTHLPTMQYF
TRBV5-1	NA	CASSLRGAEGNTIYF
TRBV9	NA	CASSVGTGGQPQHF
TRBV29-1	NA	CSDKLVSGPGELFF
TRBV5-6	NA	CASSPGILVGTDTQYF
TRBV7-9	NA	CASSLVRGLPYNEQFF
TRBV6-5	NA	CASSYSSLGQPQHF